The 11 T cell receptor beta chains presented below share a single source sample, sequenced in a study of technical replicates of blood from a handful of donors. TCRdb's table, derived via immunoSEQ multiplex PCR, lists solely in-frame clones and lacks some. Here the sample spans 56,000 or so clones, over 85% being singletons. Sequencing input: PBMCs. These TCRs come from a human donor in good health. Some clones in this sample may be carry-over from other donors' samples.

The rearrangement links TRBV4-2 to TRBJ2-3; 8 positions match TRBD2. Germline V lookup: CDR1 LGHNA, CDR2 YNFKEQ. The CDR3 runs 16 residues. V dropped 1 base and J dropped 2; count of bases not matched to a gene: 5. The CDR3 loop reads CASSQGAGEYTDTQYF. CDR3 sequence (DNA): TGTGCCAGCAGCCAAGGAGCGGGAGAGTACACAGATACGCAGTATTTT.

The chain has TRBV7-8 and TRBJ2-3; 12 nucleotides align to TRBD2. CDR3 length: 20 amino acids. The germline V gene encodes CDR1 SGHVS and CDR2 FQNEAQ. Trimming at V came to 2 bases and at J to 4 bases, leaving 16 bases not matched to a gene. DNA for the CDR3: TGTGCCAGCAGCTTATGGAGGCTAGCGGGAGGGCCGAGGGGCGCAGATACGCAGTATTTT. It is translated as CASSLWRLAGGPRGADTQYF. The full variable domain, completed using reference TRBV7-8 and TRBJ2-3, is GAGVSQSPRYKVAKRGQDVALRCDPISGHVSLFWYQQALGQGPEFLTYFQNEAQLDKSGLPSDRFFAERPEGSVSTLKIQRTQQEDSAVYLCASSLWRLAGGPRGADTQYFGPGTRLTVL.

V and J are TRBV19 and TRBJ2-3, with a tentative D call TRBD1 (5 bases). V lost 3 bases and J lost 2, with 9 bases in between. CDR1 and CDR2 from the germline V gene are LNHDA and SQIVND (reference sequence). The CDR3 loop spans 14 amino acids. CDR3 sequence reads: CASSMAGITDTQYF. Written as DNA, the CDR3 is TGTGCCAGTAGTATGGCAGGGATCACAGATACGCAGTATTTT.

The chain has TRBV5-1 and TRBJ1-2, with D tentatively TRBD1 (6 bases). Germline-derived CDR1 and CDR2 are SGHRS and YFSETQ. This CDR3 has 16 amino acids. Trimming cost V 0 bases and J 1 base, with 13 bases left between them. CDR3 in amino acids: CASSLAGTTSNYGYTF. Here the CDR3 DNA reads TGCGCCAGCAGCTTGGCGGGGACAACGAGTAACTATGGCTACACCTTC.

The V gene is TRBV6-5, the J gene TRBJ1-2, with D maybe TRBD1 (5 bases). V lost 0 bases, J lost 7 bases, and 18 bases lay in between. Germline loops: CDR1 MNHEY, CDR2 SVGAGI. This CDR3 contains 16 residues. The CDR3 reads CASSYSRTTTGAGYTF. In nucleotides, the CDR3 is TGTGCCAGCAGTTACTCGAGGACAACCACCGGAGCTGGCTACACCTTC.

V and J are TRBV7-8 and TRBJ1-1; tentatively, D is TRBD1 (6 bases). V was pared by 4 bases and J by 10 bases, with 13 bases between. The CDR3 loop spans 12 amino acids. The germline V gene has CDR1 SGHVS and CDR2 FQNEAQ. CDR3 amino acids: CASSSFRGIAFF. CDR3 DNA: TGTGCCAGCAGCTCCTTCAGGGGCATAGCTTTCTTT.

The chain employs TRBV6-5 and TRBJ2-5; 11 bases fit TRBD2. Germline CDR1 MNHEY, CDR2 SVGAGI. The CDR3 is 15 residues long. After removal of 6 bases from V and 4 bases from J, the junction contained 7 bases not matched to a gene. CDR3 in DNA: TGTGCCAGCAGGTTAGCGGGAGGGCCGGCAGAGACCCAGTACTTC. Its translation is CASRLAGGPAETQYF.

CDR3 loop: CASNFLAGGEQYF. The CDR3 coding sequence is TGTGCCAGCAATTTCCTAGCGGGAGGGGAGCAGTACTTC. The chain has TRBV28 and TRBJ2-7; 12 bases line up with TRBD2. This CDR3 has 13 residues. The V and J ends lost 7 bases and 7 bases, in that order; junction bases with no gene match: 5. Germline V gene data show CDR1 as MDHEN and CDR2 as SYDVKM.

The chain couples TRBV6-5 to TRBJ1-1; D remains ambiguous. V lost 6 bases, J lost 0 bases, and 11 bases lay in between. This CDR3 is built from 14 residues. Per germline, CDR1 MNHEY and CDR2 SVGAGI. The DNA of the CDR3 is TGTGCCAGCAGGATACAGAACATGAACACTGAAGCTTTCTTT. Protein: CASRIQNMNTEAFF.

The V and J genes are TRBV2 and TRBJ1-3; 7 nucleotides line up with TRBD1. CDR1 and CDR2 (germline): SNHLY, FYNNEI. The junction had 7 bases not matched to a gene; V was cut back by 5 bases and J by 0 bases. The CDR3 extends over 16 amino acids. The CDR3 DNA reads TGTGCCAGCAGTAGACAGGGAAGTAACTCTGGAAACACCATATATTTT. It translates to CASSRQGSNSGNTIYF.

The J gene is TRBJ2-7, the V gene TRBV10-3; 9 bases are shared with TRBD2. Germline values: CDR1 ENHRY, CDR2 SYGVKD. V dropped 10 bases and J dropped 5; count of bases not matched to a gene: 12. The CDR3 is 14 residues long. The CDR3, as DNA: TGTGCCACGTCAATAGCGGGAGACCGAAACGAGCAGTACTTC. Its translation is CATSIAGDRNEQYF.